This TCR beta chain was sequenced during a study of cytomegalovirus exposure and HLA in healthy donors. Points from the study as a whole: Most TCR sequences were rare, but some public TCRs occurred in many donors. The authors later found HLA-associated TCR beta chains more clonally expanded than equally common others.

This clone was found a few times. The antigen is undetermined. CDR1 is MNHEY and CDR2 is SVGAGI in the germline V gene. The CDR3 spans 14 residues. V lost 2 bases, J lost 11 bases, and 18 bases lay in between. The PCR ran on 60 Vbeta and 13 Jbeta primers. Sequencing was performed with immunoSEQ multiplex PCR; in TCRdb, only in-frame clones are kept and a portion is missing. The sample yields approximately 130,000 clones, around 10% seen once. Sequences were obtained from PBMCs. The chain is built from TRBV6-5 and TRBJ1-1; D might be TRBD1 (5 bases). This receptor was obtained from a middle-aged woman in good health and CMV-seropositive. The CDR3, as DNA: TGTGCCAGCAGTTACGACAGCACTCCCCGAGACGCTTTCTTT. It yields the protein CASSYDSTPRDAFF.